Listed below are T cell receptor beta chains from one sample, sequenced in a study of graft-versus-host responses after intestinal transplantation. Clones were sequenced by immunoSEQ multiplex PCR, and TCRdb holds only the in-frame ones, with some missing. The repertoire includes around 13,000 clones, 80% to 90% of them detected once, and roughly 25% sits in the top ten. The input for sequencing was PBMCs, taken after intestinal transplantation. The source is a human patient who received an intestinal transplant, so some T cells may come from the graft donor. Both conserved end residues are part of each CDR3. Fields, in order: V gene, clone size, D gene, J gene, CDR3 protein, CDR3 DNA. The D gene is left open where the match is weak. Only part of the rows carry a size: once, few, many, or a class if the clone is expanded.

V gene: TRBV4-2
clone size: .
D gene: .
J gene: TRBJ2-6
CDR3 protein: CASSQEVGANVLTF
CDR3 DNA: TGTGCCAGCAGCCAAGAGGTTGGGGCCAACGTCCTGACTTTC

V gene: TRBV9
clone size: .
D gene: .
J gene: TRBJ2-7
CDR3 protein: CASSVDGNSYEQYF
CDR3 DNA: TGTGCCAGCAGCGTAGATGGGAACTCCTACGAGCAGTACTTC

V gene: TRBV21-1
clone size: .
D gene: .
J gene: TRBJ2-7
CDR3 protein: CASSKDGGEQYF
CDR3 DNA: TGTGCCAGCAGCAAAGACGGAGGCGAGCAGTACTTC

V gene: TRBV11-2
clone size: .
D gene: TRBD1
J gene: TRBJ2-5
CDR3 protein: CASSLDPRGLDETQYF
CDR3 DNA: TGTGCCAGCAGCTTGGATCCCAGGGGGCTGGATGAGACCCAGTACTTC

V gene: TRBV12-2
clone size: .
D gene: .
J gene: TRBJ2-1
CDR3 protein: CASRWASGRSYNEQFF
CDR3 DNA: TGTGCAAGTCGCTGGGCTAGCGGGCGCTCCTACAATGAGCAGTTCTTC

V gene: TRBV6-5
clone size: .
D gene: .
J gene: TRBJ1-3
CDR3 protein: CASLSLGNTIYF
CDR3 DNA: TGTGCCAGCCTCAGTTTGGGCAACACCATATATTTT

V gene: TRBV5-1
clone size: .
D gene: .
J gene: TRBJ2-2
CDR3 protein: CASSLDPNTGELFF
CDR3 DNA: TGCGCCAGCAGCTTAGACCCGAACACCGGGGAGCTGTTTTTT

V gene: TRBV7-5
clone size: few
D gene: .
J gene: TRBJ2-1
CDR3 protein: CARSLLAGKLNYNEQFF
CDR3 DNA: TGTGCCAGAAGCTTGCTAGCAGGGAAACTGAATTACAATGAGCAGTTCTTC

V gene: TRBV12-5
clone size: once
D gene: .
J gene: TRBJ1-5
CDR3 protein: CASGLSGGNQPQHF
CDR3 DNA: TGTGCTAGTGGTTTGTCAGGGGGCAATCAGCCCCAGCATTTT

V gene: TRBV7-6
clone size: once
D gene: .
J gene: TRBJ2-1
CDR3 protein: CASSLVGQGPQFF
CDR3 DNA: TGTGCCAGCAGCTTAGTAGGGCAGGGGCCGCAGTTCTTC

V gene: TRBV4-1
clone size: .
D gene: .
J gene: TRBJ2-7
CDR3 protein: CASSPQQRQVHADEQYF
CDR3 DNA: TGCGCCAGCAGCCCGCAACAACGACAGGTCCATGCGGACGAGCAGTACTTC

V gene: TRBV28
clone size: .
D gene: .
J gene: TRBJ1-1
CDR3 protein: CASSFPAGGGWTEAFF
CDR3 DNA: TGTGCCAGCAGTTTCCCCGCGGGAGGGGGATGGACTGAAGCTTTCTTT

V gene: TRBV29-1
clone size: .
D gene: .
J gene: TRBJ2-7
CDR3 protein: CSVGERGEQYF
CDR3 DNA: TGCAGCGTTGGGGAGAGGGGAGAGCAGTACTTC

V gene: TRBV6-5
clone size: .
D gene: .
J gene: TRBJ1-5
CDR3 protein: CASRPGLGNQPQHF
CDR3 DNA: TGTGCCAGCAGGCCGGGACTGGGGAATCAGCCCCAGCATTTT

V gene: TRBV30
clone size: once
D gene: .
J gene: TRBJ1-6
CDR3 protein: CAWSATESSYNSPLHF
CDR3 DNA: TGTGCCTGGAGCGCGACGGAGAGCTCCTATAATTCACCCCTCCACTTT

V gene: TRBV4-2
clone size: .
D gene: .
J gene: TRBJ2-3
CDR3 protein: CASSQVGLFGADTQYF
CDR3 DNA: TGTGCCAGCAGCCAAGTAGGTCTATTTGGGGCAGATACGCAGTATTTT

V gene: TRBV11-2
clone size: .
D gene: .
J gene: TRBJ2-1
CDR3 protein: CASTLARGGPVNEQFF
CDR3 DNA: TGTGCCAGCACCCTGGCCAGGGGAGGGCCGGTCAATGAGCAGTTCTTC

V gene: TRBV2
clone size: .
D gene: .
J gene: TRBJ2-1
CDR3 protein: CASGGVASYNEQFF
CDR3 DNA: TGTGCCAGCGGTGGGGTGGCTAGCTACAATGAGCAGTTCTTC

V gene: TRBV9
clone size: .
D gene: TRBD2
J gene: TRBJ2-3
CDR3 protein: CASSLRLAADTQYF
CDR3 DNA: TGTGCCAGCAGCCTCCGACTAGCCGCAGATACGCAGTATTTT

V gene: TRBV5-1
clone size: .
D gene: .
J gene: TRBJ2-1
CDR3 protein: CASSLRRGSSYNEQFF
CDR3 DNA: TGCGCCAGCAGCTTGCGTCGGGGGAGCTCCTACAATGAGCAGTTCTTC